The clone carrying this T cell receptor (beta chain) was picked up one time. This entry is derived from a study of shared T cell receptors in the human thymus. Germline CDR1 MDHEN, CDR2 SYDVKM. The CDR3 has 13 residues. Trimming pared 5 bases from V and 5 bases from J, leaving 12 bases between. Assay: immunoSEQ multiplex PCR; the TCRdb copy retains only in-frame clones and omits some. The table has more than 550,000 clones, roughly 88% seen once. This sample also belongs to another study, concerning human thymus T cells.

This TCR was recovered from a girl under three years old with a congenital heart defect. What was sequenced was thymocytes. The chain couples TRBV28 to TRBJ1-2; D is unresolved. CDR3 DNA: TGTGCCAGCAGTCAAGTTCTAGGATATGGCTACACCTTC. Translating it yields CASSQVLGYGYTF.